Here is one T cell receptor (beta chain) with its context. Participant ages covered 18 to 89 years across 25 or so US areas. Participant reports of clinical history set cohort assignment. This specimen comes from a study of blood T cell repertoires in COVID-19. Background on the study: T cells, B-cell-depleted T cells, or PBMCs supplied cDNA or gDNA.

Authors' processing steps: Using reference gene primer amplification, nucleated cell counts were estimated. The protocol was immunoSEQ multiplex PCR, while the TCRdb copy is restricted to in-frame clones and leaves out a portion. That table is the source of V, J and clone size, and D and trimming were worked out from the DNA. The sample yields under 250,000 clones, approximately 88% seen once. Between the trimmed V and J ends, which lost 4 bases and 1 base, there was a span of 6 bases. The CDR3 sequence is 13 residues long. Specimen: PBMCs or T cells enriched from blood (not recorded which). The receptor comes from a woman younger than 45 with acute COVID-19. The rearrangement uses TRBV5-3 and TRBJ2-1; no reliable D call. TRBV5-3 is placed among ORFs of uncertain function. CDR3 DNA sequence: TGTGCCAGAAGCATAAAATCCTACAATGAGCAGTTCTTC. This translates into CARSIKSYNEQFF.